This entry lists 25 T cell receptor beta chains sequenced from one sample in a study of CD8+CD57+ T cells in acquired aplastic anemia (dated by TCRdb to the late 2010s). Flow cytometry had shown CD8+CD57+ cell expansion in the patients selected for sequencing. Sequenced on an Illumina HiSeq 2000. Genomic DNA was used as template for profiling of TCR beta VDJ combinations and CDR3 sequences. TCRdb reworked the public reads: Q25 trimming with fastp, MiXCR clone assembly, productive beta chains retained. Entries that share a CDR3 protein sequence are merged under the most common genes and DNA. The sample has 150,000 to 200,000 distinct CDR3 sequences on record, 40% to 55% of them singletons. Of the sample, 3% to 4% is held by the ten largest clones. Material for sequencing was sorted CD4+, CD8+, or CD8+CD57+ T cells (not recorded which) from PBMCs. The receptors here all came from a human donor with aplastic anemia.

The chain links TRBV12-5 to TRBJ2-3; the match to TRBD2 covers 8 bases. Losses at the gene ends were 4 bases for V and 4 bases for J; bases not matched to a gene: 19. Germline-derived CDR1 and CDR2 are LGHNT and FRNRAP. The CDR3 sequence is 19 residues long. CDR3 residues: CASGWGGTVGLESADTQYF. The CDR3 DNA sequence: TGTGCTAGTGGTTGGGGGGGGACTGTGGGACTAGAGTCAGCAGATACGCAGTATTTT.

This rearrangement joins TRBV5-1 to TRBJ2-2; D might be TRBD1 or TRBD2, each matching 5 bases. CDR3 size: 13 residues. V was trimmed by 0 bases and J by 6 bases, leaving 6 bases between them. Per germline, CDR1 SGHRS and CDR2 YFSETQ. The DNA of the CDR3 is TGCGCCAGCAGCTTGGGGGGACCCGGGGAGCTGTTTTTT. This translates into CASSLGGPGELFF.

The chain joins TRBV10-3 to TRBJ1-6; a weak D match, TRBD1 (5 bases). Germline lookup yields CDR1 ENHRY and CDR2 SYGVKD. CDR3 length equals 17 residues. The V and J ends lost 10 bases and 0 bases respectively, with 19 bases between them. The CDR3 reads CASRGEGLGSYNSPLHF. The CDR3 coding sequence is TGTGCCAGCAGAGGGGAGGGACTGGGCTCCTATAATTCACCCCTCCACTTT.

This clonotype was seen ten or more times. The chain is built from TRBV24-1 and TRBJ1-5; D is uncertain. V lost 4 bases and J 6 bases, leaving 6 bases between the germline ends. The CDR3 runs to 12 residues. Germline CDR1 is KGHDR and CDR2 is SFDVKD. CDR3 bases: TGTGCCACCAGTGACCGGGGTCAGCCCCAGCATTTT. This gives the protein CATSDRGQPQHF.

On this clonotype itself: The missing conserved phenylalanine or tryptophan at the end of this CDR3 makes a read error likely. The chain employs TRBV4-1 and TRBJ1-4, with D perhaps TRBD1 (5 bases). The CDR3 is 16 residues long. Germline lookup yields CDR1 MGHRA and CDR2 YSYEKL. Trimming left V 4 bases short and J 4 bases short, with 16 bases between. As DNA, the CDR3 is TGCGCCAGCAGCCCAAAATTGACAGCCTATAATGAAAAACTGTTTTCT. Residues: CASSPKLTAYNEKLFS.

The genes are TRBV7-9 and TRBJ2-7, with D perhaps matching TRBD1 (5 bases). V was cut by 0 bases and J by 1 base, with 10 bases left in between. The germline V gene encodes CDR1 SEHNR and CDR2 FQNEAQ (reference sequence). The CDR3 totals 15 residues. The CDR3 nucleotides are TGTGCCAGCAGCTTAGCCCCAGGGAAGTCCTACGAGCAGTACTTC. Encoded protein: CASSLAPGKSYEQYF. Drawing the rest from reference TRBV7-9 and TRBJ2-7, the complete variable domain is DTGVSQNPRHKITKRGQNVTFRCDPISEHNRLYWYRQTLGQGPEFLTYFQNEAQLEKSRLLSDRFSAERPKGSFSTLEIQRTEQGDSAMYLCASSLAPGKSYEQYFGPGTRLTVT.

This clonotype has at least ten counts. CDR3 region: CASSLGVGTEKNQPQHF. The CDR3 DNA sequence: TGTGCCAGCAGCTTGGGTGTAGGGACAGAAAAGAATCAGCCCCAGCATTTT. The chain carries TRBV7-9 and TRBJ1-5; the match to TRBD1 covers 7 bases. Germline-derived CDR1 and CDR2 are SEHNR and FQNEAQ (reference sequence). The CDR3 runs 17 residues. With V trimmed by 3 bases and J by 4 bases, 12 bases remained unmatched.

This clonotype is a singleton in its sample. The V gene is TRBV19, the J gene TRBJ1-1; unclear D gene. V was trimmed by 7 bases and J by 4 bases, leaving 7 bases between them. The CDR3 consists of 11 residues. Per the germline V gene, CDR1 is LNHDA and CDR2 is SQIVND (reference sequence). The CDR3 spells CASIAGTEAFF. The CDR3 DNA reads TGTGCCAGTATAGCTGGCACTGAAGCTTTCTTT.

This clonotype was counted at least ten times. The V call is TRBV20-1, the J call TRBJ1-2; 7 bases align to TRBD1. CDR3 size: 17 residues. Unmatched junction bases numbered 17, after V lost 5 bases and J lost 2 bases. The germline gives CDR1 DFQATT, CDR2 SNEGSKA (reference sequence). The CDR3 protein is CSAPRTKGGRLNYGYTF. CDR3 sequence (DNA): TGCAGTGCTCCGAGGACTAAAGGGGGCAGACTAAACTATGGCTACACCTTC.

The chain couples TRBV29-1 to TRBJ2-3, with D possibly matching TRBD1 (6 bases). The CDR3 is made up of 13 amino acids. V was shortened by 3 bases and J by 4 bases, with 11 bases between the two germline ends. Germline V gene lookup returns CDR1 SQVTM and CDR2 ANQGSEA. The CDR3 spells CSVDLGAADTQYF. In DNA, the CDR3 is TGCAGCGTTGATCTGGGGGCGGCAGATACGCAGTATTTT.

This clonotype was recorded many times. The rearrangement links TRBV12-3 or TRBV12-4 to TRBJ1-1; TRBD1 matches 9 bases. The CDR3 has 14 amino acids. The V gene end was trimmed by 6 bases and the J gene end by 3 bases; junction bases not matched to a gene: 5. The CDR3 DNA is TGTGCCAGCAGGCCCGGGACAGGGTACACTGAAGCTTTCTTT. Its protein is CASRPGTGYTEAFF.

This clonotype appeared many times. The gene calls are TRBV19 and TRBJ1-1; D is possibly TRBD1 (5 bases). The CDR3 has 15 amino acids. Trimming shortened V by 4 bases and J by 0 bases, and 12 bases separated the two germline ends. From germline, CDR1 is LNHDA and CDR2 SQIVND (reference sequence). The CDR3: CASSTPWGMNTEAFF. CDR3 in DNA: TGTGCCAGTAGTACCCCATGGGGCATGAACACTGAAGCTTTCTTT.

V is TRBV7-9 and J is TRBJ2-1; D ambiguous. Trimming stripped 6 bases from V and 7 bases from J, with 4 bases between. The CDR3 consists of 10 residues. From germline, CDR1 is SEHNR and CDR2 FQNEAQ (reference sequence). Here the CDR3 reads CASRSNEQFF. CDR3 coding DNA: TGTGCCAGCAGGTCTAATGAGCAGTTCTTC.

The rearrangement links TRBV11-2 to TRBJ2-1; TRBD2 matches 8 bases. Germline CDR1 is SGHAT and CDR2 is FQNNGV. The CDR3 is made up of 14 amino acids. Unmatched junction bases numbered 4, after V lost 7 bases and J lost 2 bases. CDR3 loop: CASNRGGTYNEQFF. The CDR3, as DNA: TGTGCCAGCAACCGGGGGGGCACCTACAATGAGCAGTTCTTC.

This clonotype was seen a few times. This chain connects TRBV11-2 to TRBJ2-1, with 7 positions matching TRBD2. Per the germline V gene, CDR1 is SGHAT and CDR2 is FQNNGV. The CDR3 has 20 amino acids. The V gene end was trimmed by 0 bases and the J gene end by 7 bases; junction bases not matched to a gene: 21. The CDR3 sequence is CASSLEGLRGLSGNRNEQFF. The CDR3 nucleotides read TGTGCCAGCAGCTTAGAAGGCTTAAGGGGTCTCAGCGGGAATCGAAATGAGCAGTTCTTC.

The gene calls are TRBV4-2 and TRBJ2-1; 8 nucleotides match TRBD2. This CDR3 region has 17 residues. Germline CDR1 is LGHNA and CDR2 is YNFKEQ. V was clipped by 2 bases and J by 0 bases; unmatched bases: 6. The chain's CDR3 is CASSQLDGGASYNEQFF. The CDR3 coding sequence is TGTGCCAGCAGCCAATTAGACGGGGGGGCCTCCTACAATGAGCAGTTCTTC.

The table lists this clonotype with many counts. The genes are TRBV19 and TRBJ2-5; 7 bases align to TRBD2. The germline V gene encodes CDR1 LNHDA and CDR2 SQIVND (reference sequence). The CDR3 contains 15 residues. With V trimmed by 2 bases and J by 2 bases, 5 bases remained unmatched. DNA of the CDR3: TGTGCCAGTAGTATAAAAGCGGGACTACAAGAGACCCAGTACTTC. This codes for CASSIKAGLQETQYF. Full variable domain (remainder filled in from reference TRBV19 and TRBJ2-5): DGGITQSPKYLFRKEGQNVTLSCEQNLNHDAMYWYRQDPGQGLRLIYYSQIVNDFQKGDIAEGYSVSREKKESFPLTVTSAQKNPTAFYLCASSIKAGLQETQYFGPGTRLLVL.

V and J are TRBV14 and TRBJ1-4; D gene unclear. Germline CDR1 reads SGHDN; CDR2 reads FVKESK. The CDR3 extends over 13 amino acids. Trimming removed 0 bases at V and 8 bases at J, with 7 bases between. The CDR3: CASSQESREKLFF. The CDR3 DNA is TGTGCCAGCAGCCAAGAGTCACGAGAAAAACTGTTTTTT.

This rearrangement joins TRBV19 to TRBJ2-7, with TRBD1 as a possible D gene (6 bases). The V end was cut by 5 bases, the J end by 5 bases, with 16 bases between. The CDR3 runs to 14 residues. Germline values: CDR1 LNHDA, CDR2 SQIVND (reference sequence). The CDR3 loop reads CASSVASGADEQYF. In nucleotides, the CDR3 is TGTGCCAGTAGTGTAGCCTCAGGGGCCGACGAGCAGTACTTC.

The rearrangement joins TRBV5-4 to TRBJ1-3; 7 bases fit TRBD1. The CDR3 has 17 amino acids. Germline lookup yields CDR1 SGHNT and CDR2 YYREEE (reference sequence). The trim removed 0 bases at V and 0 bases at J, leaving 6 bases unmatched. The CDR3 coding sequence is TGTGCCAGCAGCTTGGGGTACAGGGGAGGCTCTGGAAACACCATATATTTT. Encoded protein: CASSLGYRGGSGNTIYF.

This clonotype was seen at least ten times. CDR3 loop: CASSFLLASNEQFF. DNA of the CDR3: TGCGCCAGCAGCTTCTTACTAGCCTCCAATGAGCAGTTCTTC. This rearrangement joins TRBV5-1 to TRBJ2-1; D may be TRBD2 (6 bases). Germline assignment: CDR1 SGHRS and CDR2 YFSETQ. Trimming took off 2 bases at V and 6 bases at J, with 12 bases between the two ends. The CDR3 is 14 residues long.

The chain recombines TRBV29-1 with TRBJ1-4, with 7 bases fitting TRBD1. This CDR3 has 13 residues. J lost 6 bases, V lost 7 bases, and 8 bases had no gene match. Germline V CDR1 and CDR2: SQVTM, ANQGSEA. CDR3 amino acids: CSARTGEDEKLFF. DNA of the CDR3: TGCAGCGCTCGAACAGGGGAAGATGAAAAACTGTTTTTT.

The sample holds many counts of this clonotype. The J gene is TRBJ2-7, the V gene TRBV6-1, with TRBD2 identical over 11 bases. The CDR3 runs to 15 residues. J was trimmed by 0 bases and V by 6 bases; bases with no gene match: 4. Germline V gene sequence: CDR1 MNHNS, CDR2 SASEGT. The CDR3 region is CASSSTSGASYEQYV. CDR3 bases: TGTGCCAGCAGCTCGACTAGCGGGGCCTCCTACGAGCAGTACGTC.

As for this clonotype: A much larger clone sits a single nucleotide away, making a read error possible. The chain couples TRBV11-2 to TRBJ2-7; possible D gene TRBD1, 6 bases. V lost 5 bases, J lost 5 bases, and 13 bases lay in between. This CDR3 is 13 amino acids long. Per the germline V gene, CDR1 is SGHAT and CDR2 is FQNNGV. The CDR3 nucleotides are TGTGCCAGCAGCCACGGTCACAGGGACGAGCAGTACTTC. Amino acids: CASSHGHRDEQYF.

This clonotype was seen more than once but under ten times. This sequence joins TRBV7-9 and TRBJ1-2; no reliable D call. CDR1 SEHNR and CDR2 FQNEAQ come from the germline V gene (reference sequence). The CDR3 is 12 amino acids. Trimming took 0 bases from V and 8 from J, leaving 7 bases between them. The CDR3 DNA follows: TGTGCCAGCAGCTTAGCGCGAGAAGGCTACACCTTC. It specifies CASSLAREGYTF.